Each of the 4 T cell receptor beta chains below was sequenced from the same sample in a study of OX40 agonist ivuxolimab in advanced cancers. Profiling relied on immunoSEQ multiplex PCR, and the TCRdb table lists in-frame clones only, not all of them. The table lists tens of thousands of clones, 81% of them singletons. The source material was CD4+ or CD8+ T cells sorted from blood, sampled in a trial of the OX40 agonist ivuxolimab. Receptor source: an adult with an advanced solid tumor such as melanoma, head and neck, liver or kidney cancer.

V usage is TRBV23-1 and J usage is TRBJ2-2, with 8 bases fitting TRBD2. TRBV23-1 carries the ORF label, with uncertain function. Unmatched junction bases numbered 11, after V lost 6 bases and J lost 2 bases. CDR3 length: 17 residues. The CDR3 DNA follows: TGCGCCAGCAGCCCCCTACTAGCGGCCAGTAACACCGGGGAGCTGTTTTTT. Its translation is CASSPLLAASNTGELFF.

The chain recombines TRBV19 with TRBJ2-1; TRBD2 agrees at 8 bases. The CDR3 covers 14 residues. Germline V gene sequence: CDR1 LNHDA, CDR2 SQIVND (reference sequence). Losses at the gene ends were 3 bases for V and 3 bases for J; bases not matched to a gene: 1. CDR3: CASSISGSYNEQFF. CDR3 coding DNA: TGTGCCAGTAGTATCAGCGGGAGCTACAATGAGCAGTTCTTC.

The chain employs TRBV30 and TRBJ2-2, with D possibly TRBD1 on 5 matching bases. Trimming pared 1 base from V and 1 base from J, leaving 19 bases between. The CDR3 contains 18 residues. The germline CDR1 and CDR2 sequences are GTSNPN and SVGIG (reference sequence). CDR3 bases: TGTGCCTGGAGTGACCCAGGGTCACGACGTCTGAACACCGGGGAGCTGTTTTTT. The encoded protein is CAWSDPGSRRLNTGELFF.

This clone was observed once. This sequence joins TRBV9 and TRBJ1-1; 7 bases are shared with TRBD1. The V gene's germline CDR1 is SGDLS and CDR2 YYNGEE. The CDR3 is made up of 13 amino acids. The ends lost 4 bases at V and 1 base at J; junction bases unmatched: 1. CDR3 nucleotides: TGTGCCAGCAGCTCAGGGGGGAACACTGAAGCTTTCTTT. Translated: CASSSGGNTEAFF. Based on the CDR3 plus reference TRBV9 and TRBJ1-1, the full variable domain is DSGVTQTPKHLITATGQRVTLRCSPRSGDLSVYWYQQSLDQGLQFLIQYYNGEERAKGNILERFSAQQFPDLHSELNLSSLELGDSALYFCASSSGGNTEAFFGQGTRLTVV.